This T cell receptor (beta chain) was recovered during a study of T cell responses to AZD1222 COVID-19 vaccine. Study findings and constraints: Nearly half of the spike-specific TCRs reportedly recognize variant regions that carry no mutations.

Worth noting for this clone: The target antigen is unknown.

V was shortened by 2 bases and J by 9 bases, with 9 bases between the two germline ends. The CDR3 covers 12 residues. CDR1 SGHRS and CDR2 YFSETQ come from the germline V gene. Repertoires were generated with immunoSEQ multiplex PCR, while TCRdb's copy carries only in-frame clones and drops some. The sample holds approximately 150,000 clones; about 86% are singletons and the top ten take less than 6%. The source was peripheral blood, collected 28 days after the second AZD1222 dose. The receptor comes from an adult who received the AZD1222 COVID-19 vaccine. The chain links TRBV5-1 to TRBJ2-1; TRBD2 might be the D (5 bases). The CDR3 DNA is TGCGCCAGCAGCTTTGGACTCGGTGAGCAGTTCTTC. Its protein product is CASSFGLGEQFF.